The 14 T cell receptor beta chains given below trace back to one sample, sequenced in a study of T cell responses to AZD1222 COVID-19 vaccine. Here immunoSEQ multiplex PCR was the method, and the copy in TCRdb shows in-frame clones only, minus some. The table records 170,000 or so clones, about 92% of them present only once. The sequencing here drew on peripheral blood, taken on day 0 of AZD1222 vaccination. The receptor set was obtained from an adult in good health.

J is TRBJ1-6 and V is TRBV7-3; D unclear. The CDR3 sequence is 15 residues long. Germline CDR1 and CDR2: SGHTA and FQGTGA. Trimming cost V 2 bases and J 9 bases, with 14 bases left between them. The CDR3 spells CASSLGLEVGSPLHF. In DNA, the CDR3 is TGTGCCAGCAGCTTAGGGCTGGAAGTAGGTTCACCCCTCCACTTT.

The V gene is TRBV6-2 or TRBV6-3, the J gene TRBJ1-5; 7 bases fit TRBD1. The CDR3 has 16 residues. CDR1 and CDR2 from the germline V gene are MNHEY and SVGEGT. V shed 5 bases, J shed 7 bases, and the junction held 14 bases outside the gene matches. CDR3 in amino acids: CASSTRQGTPRQPQHF. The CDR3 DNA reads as TGTGCCAGCAGTACCCGACAGGGCACTCCTCGGCAGCCCCAGCATTTT.

As DNA, the CDR3 is TGTGCCACCAGTGACACGTCGGTGGGGGGAGAGACCCAGTACTTC. It encodes CATSDTSVGGETQYF. The chain is built from TRBV24-1 and TRBJ2-5; TRBD2 is a possible D gene (6 bases). The CDR3 length is 15 residues. V was cut by 4 bases and J by 4 bases, with 15 bases left in between. Germline V lookup: CDR1 KGHDR, CDR2 SFDVKD.

The DNA for the CDR3 is TGTGCCAGCAGCTCAGACACTTATCGGCAGCCCCAGCATTTT. This encodes CASSSDTYRQPQHF. The chain employs TRBV7-9 and TRBJ1-5; D ambiguous. V lost 4 bases, J lost 7 bases, and 14 bases lay in between. Germline assignment: CDR1 SEHNR and CDR2 FQNEAQ (reference sequence). CDR3 size: 14 residues.

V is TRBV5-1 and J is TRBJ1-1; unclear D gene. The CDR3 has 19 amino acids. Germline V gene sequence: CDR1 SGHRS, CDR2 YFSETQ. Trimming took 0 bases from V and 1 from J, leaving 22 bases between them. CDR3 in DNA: TGCGCCAGCAGCTTGGATCCCGTCCATCGGGCCGCCCAGAACACTGAAGCTTTCTTT. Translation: CASSLDPVHRAAQNTEAFF.

CDR3 amino acids: CSALGFTNEKLFF. The DNA for the CDR3 is TGCAGCGCCCTAGGGTTCACTAATGAAAAACTGTTTTTT. The rearrangement links TRBV29-1 to TRBJ1-4; D remains ambiguous. This CDR3 is 13 amino acids long. V lost 7 bases, J lost 2 bases, and 11 bases lay in between. The germline V gene has CDR1 SQVTM and CDR2 ANQGSEA.

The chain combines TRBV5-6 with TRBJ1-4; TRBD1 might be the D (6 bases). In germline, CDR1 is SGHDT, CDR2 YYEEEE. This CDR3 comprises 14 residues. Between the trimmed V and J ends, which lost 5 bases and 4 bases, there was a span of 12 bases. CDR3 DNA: TGTGCCAGCAGGGGGGGGCCCTTTAATGAAAAACTGTTTTTT. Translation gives CASRGGPFNEKLFF.

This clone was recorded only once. The CDR3 loop reads CATSDATDLQETQYF. CDR3 in DNA: TGTGCCACCAGTGACGCGACAGACCTTCAGGAGACCCAGTACTTC. The chain has TRBV24-1 and TRBJ2-5; a weak D match, TRBD1 (5 bases). Per germline, CDR1 KGHDR and CDR2 SFDVKD. The CDR3 sequence is 15 residues long. V was clipped by 4 bases and J by 5 bases, with 16 bases between them.

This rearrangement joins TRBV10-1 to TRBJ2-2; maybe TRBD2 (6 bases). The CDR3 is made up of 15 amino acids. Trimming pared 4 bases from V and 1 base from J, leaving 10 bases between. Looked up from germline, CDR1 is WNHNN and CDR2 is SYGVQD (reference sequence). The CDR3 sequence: CASSGRDWNTGELFF. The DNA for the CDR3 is TGCGCCAGCAGTGGCCGGGACTGGAACACCGGGGAGCTGTTTTTT.

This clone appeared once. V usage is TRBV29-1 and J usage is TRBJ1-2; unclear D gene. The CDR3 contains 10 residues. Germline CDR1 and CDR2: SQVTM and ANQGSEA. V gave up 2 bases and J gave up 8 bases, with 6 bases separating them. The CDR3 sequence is CSVEHSGYTF. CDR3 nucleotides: TGCAGCGTTGAACATTCGGGCTACACCTTC.

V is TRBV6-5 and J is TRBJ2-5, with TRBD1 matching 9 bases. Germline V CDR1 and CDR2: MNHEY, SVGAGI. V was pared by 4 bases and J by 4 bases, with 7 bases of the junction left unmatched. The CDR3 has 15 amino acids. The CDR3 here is CASSSPSTGGETQYF. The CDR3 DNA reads TGTGCCAGCAGTTCTCCCTCGACAGGGGGAGAGACCCAGTACTTC.

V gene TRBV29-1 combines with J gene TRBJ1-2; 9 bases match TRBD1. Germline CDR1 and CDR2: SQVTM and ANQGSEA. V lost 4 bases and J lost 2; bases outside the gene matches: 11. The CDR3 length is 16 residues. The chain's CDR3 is CSVGASPGTGNYGYTF. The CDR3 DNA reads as TGCAGCGTTGGAGCAAGTCCCGGGACAGGGAACTATGGCTACACCTTC.

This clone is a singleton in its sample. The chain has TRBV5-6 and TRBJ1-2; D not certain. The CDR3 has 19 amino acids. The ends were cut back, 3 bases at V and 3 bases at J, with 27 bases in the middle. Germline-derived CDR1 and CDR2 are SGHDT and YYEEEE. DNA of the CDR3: TGTGCCAGCAGCTGGACTCCCGGGAGCTCCGAAACAGCATACTATGGCTACACCTTC. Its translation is CASSWTPGSSETAYYGYTF.

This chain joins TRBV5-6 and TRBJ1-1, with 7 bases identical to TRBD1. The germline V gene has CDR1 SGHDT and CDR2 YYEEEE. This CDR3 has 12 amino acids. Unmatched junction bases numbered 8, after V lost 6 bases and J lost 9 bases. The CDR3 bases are TGTGCCAGCACCAGCTTGGGACAGCAAGCTTTCTTT. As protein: CASTSLGQQAFF.